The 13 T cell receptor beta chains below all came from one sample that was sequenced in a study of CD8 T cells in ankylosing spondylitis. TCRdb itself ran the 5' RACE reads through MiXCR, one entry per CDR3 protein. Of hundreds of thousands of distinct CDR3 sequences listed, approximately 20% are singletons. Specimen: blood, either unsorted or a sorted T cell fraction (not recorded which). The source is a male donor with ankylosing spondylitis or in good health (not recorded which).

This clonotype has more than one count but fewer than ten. The DNA of the CDR3 is TGTGCCAGCAGCGTAGCTTACGATGCCACAGATACGCAGTATTTT. It yields the protein CASSVAYDATDTQYF. The chain joins TRBV9 to TRBJ2-3; no firm D call. V lost 0 bases to trimming and J lost 2 bases, with 10 bases between them. The germline V gene encodes CDR1 SGDLS and CDR2 YYNGEE. The CDR3 loop spans 15 amino acids.

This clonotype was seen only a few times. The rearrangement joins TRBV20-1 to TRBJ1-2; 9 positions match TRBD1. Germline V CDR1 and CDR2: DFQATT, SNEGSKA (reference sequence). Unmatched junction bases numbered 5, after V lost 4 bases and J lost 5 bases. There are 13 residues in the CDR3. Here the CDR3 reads CSATRDREYGYTF. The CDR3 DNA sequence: TGCAGTGCTACCCGGGACAGGGAGTATGGCTACACCTTC.

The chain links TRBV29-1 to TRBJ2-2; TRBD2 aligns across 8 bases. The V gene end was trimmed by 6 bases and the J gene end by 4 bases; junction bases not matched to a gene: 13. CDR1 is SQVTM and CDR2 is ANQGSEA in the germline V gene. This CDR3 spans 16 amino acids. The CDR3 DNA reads TGCAGCGTCCATACACTTAGCGGGGCTACCACCGGGGAGCTGTTTTTT. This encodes CSVHTLSGATTGELFF.

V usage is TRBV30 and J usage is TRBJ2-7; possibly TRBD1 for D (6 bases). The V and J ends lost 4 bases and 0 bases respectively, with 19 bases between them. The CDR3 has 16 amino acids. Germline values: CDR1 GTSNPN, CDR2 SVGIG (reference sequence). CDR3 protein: CAWTLKDRPSSYEQYF. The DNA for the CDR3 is TGTGCCTGGACCCTAAAGGACAGACCGAGCTCCTACGAGCAGTACTTC.

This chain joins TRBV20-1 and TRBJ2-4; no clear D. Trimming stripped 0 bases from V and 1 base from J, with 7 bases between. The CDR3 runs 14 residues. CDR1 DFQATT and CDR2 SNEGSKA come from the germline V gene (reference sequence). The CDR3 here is CSARDQWAKNIQYF. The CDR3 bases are TGCAGTGCTAGAGACCAGTGGGCCAAAAACATTCAGTACTTC.

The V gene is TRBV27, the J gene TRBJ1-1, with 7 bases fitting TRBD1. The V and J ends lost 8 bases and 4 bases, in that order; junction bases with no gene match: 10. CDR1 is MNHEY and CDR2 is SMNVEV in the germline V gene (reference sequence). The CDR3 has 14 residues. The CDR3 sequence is CASGNRGGSTEAFF. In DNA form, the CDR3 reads TGTGCCAGCGGAAACAGGGGAGGGAGCACTGAAGCTTTCTTT.

The CDR3 loop is CASAEAGGLDTQYF. The CDR3 DNA is TGTGCCAGCGCTGAGGCGGGGGGTTTAGATACGCAGTATTTT. This rearrangement joins TRBV28 to TRBJ2-3; 8 bases are shared with TRBD2. With 8 bases clipped from V and 5 bases from J, the junction kept 9 bases outside the gene matches. The V gene's germline CDR1 is MDHEN and CDR2 SYDVKM. The CDR3 covers 14 residues.

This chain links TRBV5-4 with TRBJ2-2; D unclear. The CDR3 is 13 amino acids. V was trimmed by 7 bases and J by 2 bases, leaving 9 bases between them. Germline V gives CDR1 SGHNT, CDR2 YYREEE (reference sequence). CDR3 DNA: TGTGCCAGCTATTGGGTAAACACCGGGGAGCTGTTTTTT. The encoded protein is CASYWVNTGELFF.

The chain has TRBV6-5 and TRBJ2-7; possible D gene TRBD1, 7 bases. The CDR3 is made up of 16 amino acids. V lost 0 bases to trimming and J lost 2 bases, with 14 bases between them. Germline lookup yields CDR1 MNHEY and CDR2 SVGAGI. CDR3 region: CASSYSTRDSPYEQYF. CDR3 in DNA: TGTGCCAGCAGTTACTCGACGCGGGACAGCCCCTACGAGCAGTACTTC.

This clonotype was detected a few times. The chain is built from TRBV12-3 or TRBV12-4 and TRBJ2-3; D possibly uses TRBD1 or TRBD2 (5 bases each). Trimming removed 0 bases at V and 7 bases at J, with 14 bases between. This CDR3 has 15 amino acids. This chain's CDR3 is CASSLAGVSRHTQYF. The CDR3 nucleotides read TGTGCCAGCAGTTTAGCGGGGGTATCCCGTCATACGCAGTATTTT.

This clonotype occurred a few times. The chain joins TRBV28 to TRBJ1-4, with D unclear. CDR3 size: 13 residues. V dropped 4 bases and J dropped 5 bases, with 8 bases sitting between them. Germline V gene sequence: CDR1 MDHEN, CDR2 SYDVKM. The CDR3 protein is CASSSGWNEKLFF. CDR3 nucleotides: TGTGCCAGCAGTTCGGGTTGGAATGAAAAACTGTTTTTT.

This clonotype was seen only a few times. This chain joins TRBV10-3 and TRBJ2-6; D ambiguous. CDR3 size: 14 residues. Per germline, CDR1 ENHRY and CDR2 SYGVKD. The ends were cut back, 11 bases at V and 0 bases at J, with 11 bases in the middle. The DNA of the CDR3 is TGTGCCGTCACGGAAAGCTCTGGGGCCAACGTCCTGACTTTC. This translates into CAVTESSGANVLTF.

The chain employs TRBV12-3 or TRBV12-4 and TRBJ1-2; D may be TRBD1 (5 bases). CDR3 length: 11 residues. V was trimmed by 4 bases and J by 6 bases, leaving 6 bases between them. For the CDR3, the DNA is TGTGCCAGCAGTTGGGGGGATGGCTACACCTTC. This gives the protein CASSWGDGYTF.